This entry lists 7 T cell receptor beta chains sequenced from one sample in a study of beta chain features in type 1 diabetes. Expressed TCRB transcripts were sequenced because the isolated RNA had all been reverse transcribed beforehand. Measured with immunoSEQ multiplex PCR; TCRdb has only the in-frame clones, and not every one. The table lists 150,000 to 200,000 clones, less than 9.5% of them singletons. The sample taken for sequencing was central memory CD4+ T cells from blood. Receptor source: a woman younger than 30 in good health.

This clone was recorded a few times. The chain couples TRBV28 to TRBJ2-7; D call uncertain. Per the germline V gene, CDR1 is MDHEN and CDR2 is SYDVKM. Trimming took off 3 bases at V and 4 bases at J, with 4 bases between the two ends. CDR3 length: 11 residues. The CDR3 is CASSFRYEQYF. The CDR3 region has the DNA TGTGCCAGCAGTTTCAGGTACGAGCAGTACTTC.

The chain employs TRBV5-1 and TRBJ2-1, with 12 nucleotides matching TRBD2. The V and J ends lost 1 base and 10 bases, in that order; junction bases with no gene match: 3. CDR3 length equals 14 residues. CDR1 SGHRS and CDR2 YFSETQ come from the germline V gene. The CDR3 nucleotides read TGCGCCAGCAGCTTGACTAGCGGGAGGCGAGAGCAGTTCTTC. Protein: CASSLTSGRREQFF.

This clone was counted between two and nine times. V and J are TRBV7-2 and TRBJ2-5; possible D gene TRBD2, 6 bases. The CDR3 is made up of 15 amino acids. V dropped 1 base and J dropped 5 bases, with 14 bases sitting between them. The germline V gene has CDR1 SGHTA and CDR2 FQGNSA. CDR3 sequence (DNA): TGTGCCAGCAGCTTAGAACCACTTGGGGGGGAGACCCAGTACTTC. Translated, it gives CASSLEPLGGETQYF.

To note about this clone: Sequence at one end of the junction differs from germline and may be a read error. The genes are TRBV5-4 and TRBJ2-7; TRBD1 matches 9 bases. The CDR3 sequence is 15 residues long. Germline CDR1 reads SGHNT; CDR2 reads YYREEE (reference sequence). Here the CDR3 reads CASSLTTGQGYEQYF. The DNA for the CDR3 is TGCGCCAGCAGCCTAACGACGGGACAGGGCTACGAGCAGTACTTC.

This clone was detected a few times. This likely reflects a read error, since a far larger clone is one base away. V and J are TRBV4-2 and TRBJ2-2; D gene unclear. In germline, CDR1 is LGHNA, CDR2 YNFKEQ. The CDR3 runs to 12 residues. V was shortened by 4 bases and J by 10 bases, with 10 bases between the two germline ends. CDR3 residues: CASSLRREELFF. The CDR3 nucleotides are TGTGCCAGCAGCCTGCGCCGAGAGGAGCTGTTTTTT.

The rearrangement uses TRBV4-1 and TRBJ1-2; unclear D gene. The V gene's germline CDR1 is MGHRA and CDR2 YSYEKL. The V end lost 0 bases, the J end lost 4 bases, and 6 bases lay between the germline ends. This CDR3 region has 13 residues. The DNA for the CDR3 is TGCGCCAGCAGCCAAGAGGGGAGCTATGGCTACACCTTC. It yields the protein CASSQEGSYGYTF.

The chain uses TRBV19 and TRBJ2-4; 7 bases map to TRBD1. This CDR3 has 16 amino acids. The V gene end was trimmed by 6 bases and the J gene end by 7 bases; junction bases not matched to a gene: 15. Germline V gene lookup returns CDR1 LNHDA and CDR2 SQIVND (reference sequence). The CDR3 DNA reads TGTGCCAGTAGGAGACAGGGCGGCCCCGCGGAGAACATTCAGTACTTC. Translated: CASRRQGGPAENIQYF.